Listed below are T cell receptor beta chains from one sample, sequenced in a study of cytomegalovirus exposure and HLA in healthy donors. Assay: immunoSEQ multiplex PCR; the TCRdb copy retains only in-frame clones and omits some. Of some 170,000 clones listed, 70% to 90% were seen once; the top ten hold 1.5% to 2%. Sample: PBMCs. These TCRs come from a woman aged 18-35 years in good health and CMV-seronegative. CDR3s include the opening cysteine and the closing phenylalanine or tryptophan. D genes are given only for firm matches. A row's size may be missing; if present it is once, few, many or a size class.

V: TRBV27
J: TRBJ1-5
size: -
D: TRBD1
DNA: TGTGCCAGCAGTCGGACAGGGACTGGCAATCAGCCCCAGCATTTT
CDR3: CASSRTGTGNQPQHF

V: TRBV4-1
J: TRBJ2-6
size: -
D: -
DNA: TGCGCCAGCAGCTTAACAGCCCCTGGGGCCAACGTCCTGACTTTC
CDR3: CASSLTAPGANVLTF

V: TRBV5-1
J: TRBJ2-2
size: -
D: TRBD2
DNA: TGCGCCAGCAGCTCCGGGTGGGGAGGGAGCACCGGGGAGCTGTTTTTT
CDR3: CASSSGWGGSTGELFF

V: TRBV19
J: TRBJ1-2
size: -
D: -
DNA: TGTGCCAGTAGTATAAGTGGCTGGGGCTACACCTTC
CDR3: CASSISGWGYTF

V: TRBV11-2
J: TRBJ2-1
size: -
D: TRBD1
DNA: TGTGCCAGCAGCCCGACAGGGGGAGACTACAATGAGCAGTTCTTC
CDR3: CASSPTGGDYNEQFF

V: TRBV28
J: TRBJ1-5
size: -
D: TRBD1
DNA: TGTGCCAGCAGTCTAAGACAGGGGGCGCGGAATCAGCCCCAGCATTTT
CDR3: CASSLRQGARNQPQHF

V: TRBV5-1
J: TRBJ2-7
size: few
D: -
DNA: TGCGCCAGCAGCTTGTCTCTGAGCTCCTACGAGCAGTACTTC
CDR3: CASSLSLSSYEQYF

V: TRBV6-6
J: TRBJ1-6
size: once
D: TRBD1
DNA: TGTGCCAGCAGTTACGATATCCGGGACAGGGCCCCACCCCTCCACTTT
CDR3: CASSYDIRDRAPPLHF

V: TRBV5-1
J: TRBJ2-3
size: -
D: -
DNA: TGCGCCAGCAGCTTGGTGGGAGCAAATACAGATACGCAGTATTTT
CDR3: CASSLVGANTDTQYF

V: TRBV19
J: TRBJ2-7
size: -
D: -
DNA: TGTGCCAGTAGTATCTCGGGGGGCATCTCCTACGAGCAGTACTTC
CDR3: CASSISGGISYEQYF

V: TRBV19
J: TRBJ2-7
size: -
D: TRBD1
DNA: TGTGCCAGTAGTATAGGGGGACAGGGAAAGTACGAGCAGTACTTC
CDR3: CASSIGGQGKYEQYF

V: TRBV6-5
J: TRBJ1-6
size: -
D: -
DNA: TGTGCCAGCAGGCCCGGCGATGGGGGAGGTTCACCCCTCCACTTT
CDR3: CASRPGDGGGSPLHF

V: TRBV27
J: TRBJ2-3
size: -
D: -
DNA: TGTGCCAGCAGTTTTTCTGTTGCGGGGGCTACAGATACGCAGTATTTT
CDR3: CASSFSVAGATDTQYF

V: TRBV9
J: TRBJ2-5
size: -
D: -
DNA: TGTGCCAGCAGCGTACGAGAGGGAGGAGGGTGGGAGACCCAGTACTTC
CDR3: CASSVREGGGWETQYF

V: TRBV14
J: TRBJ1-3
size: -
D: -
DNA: TGTGCCAGCAGCCAATTATCGGGGGACGGAAACACCATATATTTT
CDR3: CASSQLSGDGNTIYF

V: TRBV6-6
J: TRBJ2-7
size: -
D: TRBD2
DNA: TGTGCCAGCAGTTACGCGGGAGGGTCCTACGAGCAGTACTTC
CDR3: CASSYAGGSYEQYF

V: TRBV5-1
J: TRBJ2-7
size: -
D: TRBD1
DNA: TGCGCCAGCAGCTCCGTTAAGGGGGCGCGGTACGAGCAGTACTTC
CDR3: CASSSVKGARYEQYF

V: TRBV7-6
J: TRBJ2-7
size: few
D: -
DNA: TGTGCCAGCAGCTTAGAGGCCAGCCAGACACCACCTTCCTACGAGCAGTACTTC
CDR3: CASSLEASQTPPSYEQYF

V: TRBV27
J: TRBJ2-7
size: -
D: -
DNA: TGTGCCAGCCAGTTATCTACAGGGATCCCACGGCTCTACGAGCAGTACTTC
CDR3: CASQLSTGIPRLYEQYF

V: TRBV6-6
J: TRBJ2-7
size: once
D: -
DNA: TGTGCCAGCAGTTACTTGGGGGGATCCTCCTACGAGCAGTACTTC
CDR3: CASSYLGGSSYEQYF

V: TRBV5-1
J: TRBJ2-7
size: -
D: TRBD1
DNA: TGCGCCAGCAGCTTGGATACAGGGGGCGAGCAGTACTTC
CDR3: CASSLDTGGEQYF

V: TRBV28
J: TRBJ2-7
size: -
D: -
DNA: TGTGCCAGCAGTTTTCGGTTTTTCTCCTACGAGCAGTACTTC
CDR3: CASSFRFFSYEQYF

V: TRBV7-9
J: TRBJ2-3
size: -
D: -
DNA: TGTGCCAGCAGTTCCCGAACAGGCCGAACCACAGATACGCAGTATTTT
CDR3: CASSSRTGRTTDTQYF

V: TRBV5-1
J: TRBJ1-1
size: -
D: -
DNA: TGCGCCAGCAGCTTACAGGGTATTCGAACCACTGAAGCTTTCTTT
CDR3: CASSLQGIRTTEAFF

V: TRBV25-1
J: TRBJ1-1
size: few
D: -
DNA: TGTGCCAGCAGTAGATGGGAGACTGAAGCTTTCTTT
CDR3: CASSRWETEAFF

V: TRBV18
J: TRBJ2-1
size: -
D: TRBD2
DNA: TGTGCCAGCTCACGGGCCGGGACTAGAGCTTCCAATGAGCAGTTCTTC
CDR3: CASSRAGTRASNEQFF

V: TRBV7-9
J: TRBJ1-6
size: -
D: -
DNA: TGTGCCAGCAGCTTGGAGGAGGGGCCACTCTATAATTCACCCCTCCACTTT
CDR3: CASSLEEGPLYNSPLHF

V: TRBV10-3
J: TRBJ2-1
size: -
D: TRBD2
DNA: TGTGCCATCAGTGAGTCAAGAGCGGGAGCGGTACTTCGTGAGCAGTTCTTC
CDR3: CAISESRAGAVLREQFF

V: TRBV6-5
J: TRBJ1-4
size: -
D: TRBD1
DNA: TGTGCCAGCAGTTACGGGGACAGACGTAATGAAAAACTGTTTTTT
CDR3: CASSYGDRRNEKLFF

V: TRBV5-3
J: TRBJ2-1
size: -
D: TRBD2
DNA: TGTGCCAGAAGCGTTGGACTAGCGGGAGGGCCGCTAATGGTTAATGAGCAGTTCTTC
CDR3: CARSVGLAGGPLMVNEQFF

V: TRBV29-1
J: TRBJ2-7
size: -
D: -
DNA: TGCAGCGTTTGGTCGGGATACGAGCAGTACTTC
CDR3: CSVWSGYEQYF

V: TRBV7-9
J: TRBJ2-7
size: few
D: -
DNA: TGTGCCAGCAGCTTTGGGCATACGTACGAGCAGTACTTC
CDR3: CASSFGHTYEQYF

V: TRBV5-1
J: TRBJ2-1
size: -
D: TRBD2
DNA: TGCGCCAGCAGCCCCATTCTAGCGGAGGACTACAGTGAGCAGTTCTTC
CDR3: CASSPILAEDYSEQFF